A single sample is the source of the 20 T cell receptor beta chains below, sequenced in a study of T-cell reconstitution after alpha-beta-depleted transplantation in children. Their antigen targets remain unknown. The library targeted TCRbeta and was prepared with unique molecular identifiers. Via MiXCR, TCRdb re-called the PCR reads, giving one row per CDR3 protein. The table shows about 290,000 distinct CDR3 sequences, with over 7% occurring only once. Whole-study findings and limits: A year post-transplant, T-cell counts and diversity derived mostly from newly produced T cells.

This specimen consisted of peripheral blood, obtained 360 days after TCRalphabeta/CD19-depleted stem cell transplant. These receptor sequences come from a female patient between 2 and 15 years old who had a stem cell transplant for Fanconi anemia, so the T cells may come from the graft donor.

At least ten counts were recorded for this clonotype. V usage is TRBV29-1 and J usage is TRBJ2-5; TRBD2 matches at 16 bases. CDR3 length: 15 residues. V lost 6 bases and J lost 2; bases outside the gene matches: 3. The germline CDR1 and CDR2 sequences are SQVTM and ANQGSEA. The CDR3 nucleotides are TGCAGCGTACTGGGACTAGCGGGGGGGCAAGAGACCCAGTACTTC. This encodes CSVLGLAGGQETQYF.

CDR3 nucleotide sequence: TGTGCCAGCAGCCCCACTTTGGGGCGGTCAGATACGCAGTATTTT. Residues: CASSPTLGRSDTQYF. The genes are TRBV7-9 and TRBJ2-3, with D perhaps TRBD1 (5 bases). Trimming pared 5 bases from V and 4 bases from J, leaving 16 bases between. Per the germline V gene, CDR1 is SEHNR and CDR2 is FQNEAQ (reference sequence). The CDR3 runs 15 residues. Variable domain in full (rest from reference TRBV7-9 and TRBJ2-3): DTGVSQNPRHKITKRGQNVTFRCDPISEHNRLYWYRQTLGQGPEFLTYFQNEAQLEKSRLLSDRFSAERPKGSFSTLEIQRTEQGDSAMYLCASSPTLGRSDTQYFGPGTRLTVL.

This clonotype showed up just a few times. V gene TRBV7-2 combines with J gene TRBJ2-5; TRBD2 agrees at 8 bases. Per germline, CDR1 SGHTA and CDR2 FQGNSA. CDR3 length equals 15 residues. With V trimmed by 5 bases and J by 7 bases, 12 bases remained unmatched. The CDR3 sequence is CASSTTTSGSGTQYF. The CDR3 DNA follows: TGTGCCAGCAGCACCACCACTAGCGGAAGTGGGACCCAGTACTTC.

This clonotype was seen repeatedly, ten times or more. The chain recombines TRBV28 with TRBJ2-5; TRBD2 matches 11 bases. Germline V gene lookup returns CDR1 MDHEN and CDR2 SYDVKM. This CDR3 is built from 15 residues. J gave up 6 bases and V 6 bases, and 9 bases lay outside the gene matches. This chain's CDR3 is CASRPTSGSGQTQYF. The DNA of the CDR3 is TGTGCCAGCAGACCAACTAGCGGGAGTGGGCAGACCCAGTACTTC. Supplemented by reference TRBV28 and TRBJ2-5, the full variable domain reads DVKVTQSSRYLVKRTGEKVFLECVQDMDHENMFWYRQDPGLGLRLIYFSYDVKMKEKGDIPEGYSVSREKKERFSLILESASTNQTSMYLCASRPTSGSGQTQYFGPGTRLLVL.

This clonotype was observed a few times. This chain joins TRBV7-9 and TRBJ2-7; D tentatively reads TRBD1 or TRBD2 (5 bases each). CDR1 is SEHNR, CDR2 FQNEAQ, per germline (reference sequence). This CDR3 spans 14 amino acids. The V gene lost 2 bases and the J gene lost 2 bases, with 10 bases spanning the gap. The CDR3 reads CASSLSGLPYEQYF. The CDR3 nucleotides read TGTGCCAGCAGCTTATCGGGGCTACCCTACGAGCAGTACTTC.

This clonotype was counted many times. This chain uses TRBV5-6 with TRBJ2-5, with 8 bases matching TRBD1. V lost 5 bases to trimming and J lost 2 bases; unmatched junction nucleotides: 5. The CDR3 covers 14 residues. Germline V gene lookup returns CDR1 SGHDT and CDR2 YYEEEE. DNA of the CDR3: TGTGCCAGCAGACCGACAGGGGCTCAAGAGACCCAGTACTTC. It is translated as CASRPTGAQETQYF.

This clonotype showed up many times. This chain uses TRBV24-1 with TRBJ2-1; 10 bases are shared with TRBD2. This CDR3 spans 16 amino acids. V dropped 4 bases and J dropped 7; count of bases not matched to a gene: 9. Germline CDR1 is KGHDR and CDR2 is SFDVKD. DNA for the CDR3: TGTGCCACCAGTGACCCACTAGCGGGGAGTGGTAATGAGCAGTTCTTC. This codes for CATSDPLAGSGNEQFF.

This clonotype has a handful of counts. This sequence joins TRBV7-3 and TRBJ2-2; D gene uncertain. Germline CDR1 and CDR2: SGHTA and FQGTGA. The V and J ends lost 2 bases and 6 bases respectively, with 7 bases between them. The CDR3 totals 13 residues. DNA of the CDR3: TGTGCCAGCAGCTTAGCTGTTGCCGGGGAGCTGTTTTTT. It codes for CASSLAVAGELFF. Looking up the rest from reference TRBV7-3 and TRBJ2-2 gives the full variable domain: GAGVSQTPSNKVTEKGKYVELRCDPISGHTALYWYRQSLGQGPEFLIYFQGTGAADDSGLPNDRFFAVRPEGSVSTLKIQRTERGDSAVYLCASSLAVAGELFFGEGSRLTVL.

About this clonotype: This could be a read error, since a much larger clone is one nucleotide away. This likely comes from a read error, as the CDR3 has no conserved phenylalanine or tryptophan at its end. This chain uses TRBV10-3 with TRBJ1-1; TRBD1 matches at 8 bases. This CDR3 spans 15 amino acids. V lost 6 bases and J lost 7; bases outside the gene matches: 13. The germline V gene has CDR1 ENHRY and CDR2 SYGVKD. The CDR3 bases are TGTGCCATCAGCAATAACCTTGGACAGGGATATGAAGCTTTCTGT. Its protein is CAISNNLGQGYEAFC.

This clonotype appeared many times. The chain employs TRBV12-3 or TRBV12-4 and TRBJ2-1; TRBD2 aligns across 10 bases. The CDR3 is 17 residues long. V gave up 5 bases and J gave up 0 bases; unmatched junction bases: 7. The CDR3 DNA sequence: TGTGCCAGCAGTGTTACTAGCGGGGATAGCTCCTACAATGAGCAGTTCTTC. This codes for CASSVTSGDSSYNEQFF.

This chain links TRBV7-6 with TRBJ2-1; tentative D call: TRBD2 (7 bases). V was pared by 5 bases and J by 4 bases, with 18 bases between. The germline V gene has CDR1 SGHVS and CDR2 FNYEAQ. The CDR3 contains 16 residues. CDR3 bases: TGTGCCAGCAGCGGGGGGGGCGATGGGACTTACAATGAGCAGTTCTTC. Its protein product is CASSGGGDGTYNEQFF.

This clonotype occurred a few times. The chain recombines TRBV10-3 with TRBJ1-2; 8 nucleotides match TRBD1. CDR1 is ENHRY, CDR2 SYGVKD, per germline. The CDR3 has 15 amino acids. The junction had 5 bases not matched to a gene; V was cut back by 2 bases and J by 3 bases. Here the CDR3 DNA reads TGTGCCATCAGTGAGGCAGGGGGCGGCCACTATGGCTACACCTTC. It yields the protein CAISEAGGGHYGYTF.

The rearrangement links TRBV9 to TRBJ1-1, with D perhaps TRBD1 (5 bases). V lost 3 bases and J 3 bases, leaving 12 bases between the germline ends. The CDR3 totals 14 residues. CDR1 and CDR2 from the germline V gene are SGDLS and YYNGEE. The CDR3 here is CASSAGLGDTEAFF. DNA for the CDR3: TGTGCCAGCAGCGCAGGGCTAGGGGACACTGAAGCTTTCTTT.

This clonotype was counted ten times or more. The V and J genes are TRBV7-2 and TRBJ2-7; TRBD1 is a possible D gene (5 bases). Germline CDR1 SGHTA, CDR2 FQGNSA. The CDR3 loop spans 14 amino acids. Trimming removed 0 bases at V and 1 base at J, with 7 bases between. The CDR3 nucleotides are TGTGCCAGCAGCTTAGCCAGGGCGTCCTACGAGCAGTACTTC. Translated: CASSLARASYEQYF.

This clonotype was recorded a few times. The CDR3 bases are TGCAGTGCTAGAGATCTAAGAGCGGGGACAGTCCTGTACGAGCAGTACTTC. Protein sequence: CSARDLRAGTVLYEQYF. The V call is TRBV20-1, the J call TRBJ2-7; the D call may be TRBD1 or TRBD2 (7 bases each). CDR3 size: 17 residues. The V gene's germline CDR1 is DFQATT and CDR2 SNEGSKA (reference sequence). Trimming stripped 0 bases from V and 4 bases from J, with 22 bases between.

This clonotype was seen at least ten times. The chain combines TRBV21-1 with TRBJ2-5. TRBV21-1 is designated a pseudogene. The CDR3 is 16 amino acids. The CDR3 sequence: CASSKKGTVYQETQYF. The CDR3 DNA follows: TGTGCCAGCAGCAAAAAGGGAACGGTGTACCAAGAGACCCAGTACTTC.

V usage is TRBV20-1 and J usage is TRBJ2-1, with D hard to call. Germline CDR1 reads DFQATT; CDR2 reads SNEGSKA (reference sequence). V was clipped by 5 bases and J by 5 bases, with 4 bases between them. The length of the CDR3 is 10 residues. This CDR3 is CSAYNNEQFF. DNA of the CDR3: TGCAGTGCTTACAACAATGAGCAGTTCTTC.

Details on this clonotype: A single base separates this from a much larger clone, so it may be a read error. The chain employs TRBV7-9 and TRBJ2-3; no reliable D call. The CDR3 length is 13 residues. Between the trimmed V and J ends, which lost 6 bases and 1 base, there was a span of 8 bases. Germline V gives CDR1 SEHNR, CDR2 FQNEAQ (reference sequence). The CDR3 DNA follows: TGTGCCAGCAGTTGGCAGGGCACAGATACGCAGTATTTT. The encoded protein is CASSWQGTDTQYF.

This clonotype was detected many times. The V gene is TRBV3-1, the J gene TRBJ1-5; no definite D call. Germline V lookup: CDR1 LGHDT, CDR2 YNNKEL (reference sequence). V lost 3 bases and J lost 2, with 5 bases in between. The CDR3 is made up of 13 amino acids. CDR3 bases: TGTGCCAGCAGCCAGGGTGGCAATCAGCCCCAGCATTTT. Amino acids: CASSQGGNQPQHF.

This clonotype came up a few times. The chain employs TRBV13 and TRBJ1-1; D is possibly TRBD1 (6 bases). The CDR3 loop spans 11 amino acids. The V end was cut by 5 bases, the J end by 10 bases, with 11 bases between. The germline V gene encodes CDR1 PRHDT and CDR2 FYEKMQ (reference sequence). In nucleotides, the CDR3 is TGTGCCAGCAGCAAACAGGGAGGAGCTTTCTTT. Its translation: CASSKQGGAFF. The entire variable domain, with the rest obtained from reference TRBV13 and TRBJ1-1, is as follows: AAGVIQSPRHLIKEKRETATLKCYPIPRHDTVYWYQQGPGQDPQFLISFYEKMQSDKGSIPDRFSAQQFSDYHSELNMSSLELGDSALYFCASSKQGGAFFGQGTRLTVV.